Below are 29 T cell receptor beta chains sequenced from a single sample in a study of cytomegalovirus exposure and HLA in healthy donors. The PCR made use of 60 Vbeta and 13 Jbeta primers. Assay used: immunoSEQ multiplex PCR; TCRdb lists only in-frame clones, some missing. The sample data list approximately 110,000 clones. Specimen: PBMCs. The receptor set was obtained from a man between 18 and 29 years old in good health and CMV-seronegative.

CDR3 in DNA: TGTGCCAGCAGTGCCAGCGGGAGATTTGGAGCCGGGGAGCTGTTTTTT. Protein product: CASSASGRFGAGELFF. The chain carries TRBV6-4 and TRBJ2-2; the match to TRBD2 covers 8 bases. V lost 4 bases to trimming and J lost 6 bases; unmatched junction nucleotides: 10. Germline loops: CDR1 MRHNA, CDR2 SNTAGT. This CDR3 spans 16 amino acids.

The chain joins TRBV4-1 to TRBJ2-5; perhaps TRBD2 as D (6 bases). V was pared by 4 bases and J by 4 bases, with 16 bases between. In germline, CDR1 is MGHRA, CDR2 YSYEKL. This CDR3 region has 15 residues. The CDR3: CASSRDTGSGETQYF. The CDR3 region has the DNA TGCGCCAGCAGCCGAGACACCGGGAGTGGAGAGACCCAGTACTTC.

The rearrangement uses TRBV9 and TRBJ1-1; possibly TRBD1 for D (6 bases). Germline V CDR1 and CDR2: SGDLS, YYNGEE. The CDR3 loop spans 15 amino acids. Trimming pared 2 bases from V and 4 bases from J, leaving 15 bases between. CDR3 loop: CASSVNLQGFTEAFF. The CDR3 coding sequence is TGTGCCAGCAGCGTGAATCTCCAGGGGTTCACTGAAGCTTTCTTT.

The chain recombines TRBV19 with TRBJ2-7, with TRBD1 as a possible D gene (5 bases). V lost 7 bases and J lost 0, with 10 bases in between. Germline CDR1 and CDR2: LNHDA and SQIVND (reference sequence). This CDR3 is 13 amino acids long. This CDR3 is CASITQDSYEQYF. In DNA form, the CDR3 reads TGTGCCAGTATAACACAGGACTCCTACGAGCAGTACTTC. Full variable domain (outside the CDR3, taken from reference TRBV19 and TRBJ2-7): DGGITQSPKYLFRKEGQNVTLSCEQNLNHDAMYWYRQDPGQGLRLIYYSQIVNDFQKGDIAEGYSVSREKKESFPLTVTSAQKNPTAFYLCASITQDSYEQYFGPGTRLTVT.

This chain joins TRBV6-1 and TRBJ1-5; D ambiguous. V lost 9 bases and J lost 0, with 6 bases in between. Germline lookup yields CDR1 MNHNS and CDR2 SASEGT. CDR3 length equals 12 residues. The CDR3 here is CASTGSNQPQHF. CDR3 DNA: TGTGCCAGTACCGGTAGCAATCAGCCCCAGCATTTT.

The chain joins TRBV29-1 to TRBJ2-1; TRBD1 is a possible D gene (5 bases). Trimming took 0 bases from V and 6 from J, leaving 12 bases between them. CDR3 length: 14 residues. Germline CDR1 and CDR2: SQVTM and ANQGSEA. The CDR3 spells CSVEDNIQVNEQFF. CDR3 DNA: TGCAGCGTTGAAGATAACATACAGGTCAATGAGCAGTTCTTC.

The rearrangement uses TRBV10-2 and TRBJ2-6; no reliable D call. V was clipped by 0 bases and J by 4 bases, with 16 bases between them. There are 18 residues in the CDR3. Germline-derived CDR1 and CDR2 are WSHSY and SAAADI. The CDR3: CASSESWQALGGANVLTF. In nucleotides, the CDR3 is TGCGCCAGCAGTGAGTCGTGGCAGGCATTAGGAGGGGCCAACGTCCTGACTTTC.

The chain uses TRBV27 and TRBJ1-1; tentative D call: TRBD1 (5 bases). Trimming took off 3 bases at V and 7 bases at J, with 12 bases between the two ends. The germline gives CDR1 MNHEY, CDR2 SMNVEV (reference sequence). The CDR3 runs 13 residues. The CDR3 DNA follows: TGTGCCAGCAGTTTCCTCCAGGGAAATGAAGCTTTCTTT. Translation: CASSFLQGNEAFF.

The V call is TRBV7-2, the J call TRBJ1-3, with unresolved D. Per germline, CDR1 SGHTA and CDR2 FQGNSA. V was cut by 2 bases and J by 4 bases, with 6 bases left in between. This CDR3 has 13 residues. The CDR3 protein is CASSLLAGNTIYF. In nucleotides, the CDR3 is TGTGCCAGCAGCTTACTGGCCGGAAACACCATATATTTT.

V is TRBV9 and J is TRBJ2-5; 15 nucleotides align to TRBD2. Per germline, CDR1 SGDLS and CDR2 YYNGEE. The CDR3 has 17 residues. The V and J ends lost 3 bases and 1 base, in that order; junction bases with no gene match: 4. The CDR3 loop is CASSASGLAGGQETQYF. The CDR3 region has the DNA TGTGCCAGCAGCGCATCGGGACTAGCGGGGGGCCAAGAGACCCAGTACTTC.

The V gene is TRBV15, the J gene TRBJ1-6; possible D gene TRBD1, 6 bases. With 0 bases removed from V and 8 bases from J, the gap between germline ends came to 14 bases. The germline gives CDR1 LNHNV, CDR2 YYDKDF (reference sequence). The CDR3 has 16 residues. The CDR3 here is CATSREPRGGDSPLHF. DNA of the CDR3: TGTGCCACCAGCAGAGAGCCCAGGGGAGGGGATTCACCCCTCCACTTT.

The chain joins TRBV2 to TRBJ1-5; no clear D gene. The CDR3 is 16 residues long. Trimming stripped 7 bases from V and 2 bases from J, with 18 bases between. Per germline, CDR1 SNHLY and CDR2 FYNNEI. This CDR3 is CASTLSAGRGNQPQHF. The CDR3 DNA follows: TGTGCCAGCACCCTCAGTGCGGGGAGGGGCAATCAGCCCCAGCATTTT.

The chain has TRBV5-1 and TRBJ2-5; D unclear. This CDR3 region has 12 residues. Trimming pared 4 bases from V and 2 bases from J, leaving 6 bases between. Germline assignment: CDR1 SGHRS and CDR2 YFSETQ. The CDR3 loop reads CASSPVQETQYF. The CDR3 nucleotides are TGCGCCAGCAGCCCCGTTCAAGAGACCCAGTACTTC.

The chain carries TRBV27 and TRBJ2-1; 7 bases fit TRBD2. V trimming: 7 bases; J trimming: 3 bases; junction bases outside the gene matches: 9. The CDR3 extends over 15 amino acids. Per the germline V gene, CDR1 is MNHEY and CDR2 is SMNVEV (reference sequence). In nucleotides, the CDR3 is TGTGCCAGCATCTCCTTGGGGGGGGGCTACAATGAGCAGTTCTTC. It yields the protein CASISLGGGYNEQFF.

This sequence joins TRBV9 and TRBJ1-2; tentatively, D is TRBD1 (5 bases). Per the germline V gene, CDR1 is SGDLS and CDR2 is YYNGEE. Trimming left V 2 bases short and J 1 base short, with 6 bases between. The CDR3 is 13 residues long. CDR3 DNA sequence: TGTGCCAGCAGCGTGGGGCGTAACTATGGCTACACCTTC. It codes for CASSVGRNYGYTF.

The chain employs TRBV27 and TRBJ1-2, with TRBD1 matching 7 bases. The CDR3 length is 13 residues. J gave up 8 bases and V 0 bases, and 3 bases lay outside the gene matches. CDR1 is MNHEY and CDR2 is SMNVEV in the germline V gene (reference sequence). CDR3 protein: CASSLSQGDGYTF. The CDR3 nucleotides read TGTGCCAGCAGTTTATCTCAGGGGGACGGCTACACCTTC.

This sequence joins TRBV5-6 and TRBJ1-1; TRBD1 matches 7 bases. The CDR3 is 13 amino acids. Per the germline V gene, CDR1 is SGHDT and CDR2 is YYEEEE. J was trimmed by 6 bases and V by 8 bases; bases with no gene match: 10. CDR3 nucleotides: TGTGCCAGTAACCAGGACAGGAGGGCTGAAGCTTTCTTT. Amino acid sequence: CASNQDRRAEAFF.

This chain links TRBV6-1 with TRBJ2-7; D might be TRBD2 (6 bases). From germline, CDR1 is MNHNS and CDR2 SASEGT. Trimming pared 8 bases from V and 3 bases from J, leaving 11 bases between. This CDR3 comprises 12 residues. The CDR3 DNA reads TGTGCCAGCGGGACTCACCGCTACGAGCAGTACTTC. Encoded protein: CASGTHRYEQYF.

The V call is TRBV10-3, the J call TRBJ1-4; 10 bases match TRBD1. With 3 bases clipped from V and 8 bases from J, the junction kept 6 bases outside the gene matches. Germline V gene lookup returns CDR1 ENHRY and CDR2 SYGVKD. The CDR3 runs to 15 residues. The CDR3 spells CAISDPGQGREKLFF. CDR3 sequence (DNA): TGTGCCATCAGTGATCCGGGACAGGGGCGGGAAAAACTGTTTTTT.

The rearrangement joins TRBV5-1 to TRBJ2-1; TRBD1 matches 9 bases. The CDR3 totals 16 residues. Trimming took 4 bases from V and 6 from J; bases not matched to a gene: 11. Germline CDR1 SGHRS, CDR2 YFSETQ. Here the CDR3 reads CASSAVRGQGANEQFF. The CDR3 coding sequence is TGCGCCAGCAGCGCCGTTAGGGGACAGGGCGCCAATGAGCAGTTCTTC.

The chain links TRBV13 to TRBJ2-1; possible D gene TRBD2, 7 bases. This CDR3 comprises 16 residues. Germline CDR1 and CDR2: PRHDT and FYEKMQ (reference sequence). Trimming shortened V by 5 bases and J by 2 bases, and 16 bases separated the two germline ends. The DNA of the CDR3 is TGTGCCAGCAGCCATGCTGCGGGGGCGCCCTACAATGAGCAGTTCTTC. It yields the protein CASSHAAGAPYNEQFF. The whole variable domain, remainder taken from reference TRBV13 and TRBJ2-1, is AAGVIQSPRHLIKEKRETATLKCYPIPRHDTVYWYQQGPGQDPQFLISFYEKMQSDKGSIPDRFSAQQFSDYHSELNMSSLELGDSALYFCASSHAAGAPYNEQFFGPGTRLTVL.

Here the CDR3 reads CASSTGENTEAFF. Here the CDR3 DNA reads TGTGCCAGCAGTACAGGGGAGAACACTGAAGCTTTCTTT. The rearrangement uses TRBV6-1 and TRBJ1-1, with 7 bases matching TRBD1. The V segment lost 5 bases and the J segment 1 base; nucleotides outside the gene matches: 1. CDR3 length: 13 amino acids. Germline V gives CDR1 MNHNS, CDR2 SASEGT.

This sequence joins TRBV5-4 and TRBJ1-2; possibly TRBD1 for D (6 bases). From germline, CDR1 is SGHNT and CDR2 YYREEE (reference sequence). The CDR3 sequence is 15 residues long. V lost 0 bases to trimming and J lost 3 bases, with 12 bases between them. The CDR3 is CASSLGQGWDYGYTF. CDR3 nucleotides: TGTGCCAGCAGCTTGGGGCAGGGGTGGGACTATGGCTACACCTTC.

This chain uses TRBV30 with TRBJ2-6; 7 bases line up with TRBD2. The V segment lost 4 bases and the J segment 4 bases; nucleotides outside the gene matches: 10. The CDR3 runs to 16 residues. CDR1 is GTSNPN, CDR2 SVGIG, per germline (reference sequence). The CDR3 here is CAWTWAGVGGANVLTF. In DNA, the CDR3 is TGTGCCTGGACCTGGGCGGGGGTAGGCGGGGCCAACGTCCTGACTTTC. The full variable domain, its missing parts supplied by reference TRBV30 and TRBJ2-6, is SQTIHQWPATLVQPVGSPLSLECTVEGTSNPNLYWYRQAAGRGLQLLFYSVGIGQISSEVPQNLSASRPQDRQFILSSKKLLLSDSGFYLCAWTWAGVGGANVLTFGAGSRLTVL.

The gene calls are TRBV6-5 and TRBJ2-7, with a possible D match to TRBD1 (6 bases). The V end lost 6 bases, the J end lost 3 bases, and 18 bases lay between the germline ends. From germline, CDR1 is MNHEY and CDR2 SVGAGI. The CDR3 spans 15 residues. The DNA for the CDR3 is TGTGCCAGCAGACGCGGACAGTTGGATGGCTACGAGCAGTACTTC. Translation gives CASRRGQLDGYEQYF.

The chain couples TRBV28 to TRBJ2-7, with D perhaps matching TRBD2 (7 bases). Per germline, CDR1 MDHEN and CDR2 SYDVKM. V lost 8 bases to trimming and J lost 6 bases, with 17 bases between them. This CDR3 comprises 13 residues. CDR3 residues: CASGRGGGSEQYF. CDR3 DNA: TGTGCCAGCGGTAGGGGGGGCGGATCCGAGCAGTACTTC. Using reference TRBV28 and TRBJ2-7 for the parts outside the CDR3, the full variable domain is DVKVTQSSRYLVKRTGEKVFLECVQDMDHENMFWYRQDPGLGLRLIYFSYDVKMKEKGDIPEGYSVSREKKERFSLILESASTNQTSMYLCASGRGGGSEQYFGPGTRLTVT.

This sequence joins TRBV15 and TRBJ2-7; 10 bases are shared with TRBD2. Trimming at V came to 5 bases and at J to 3 bases, leaving 7 bases not matched to a gene. The V gene's germline CDR1 is LNHNV and CDR2 YYDKDF (reference sequence). The CDR3 contains 15 residues. The CDR3 sequence is CATSGGVAGGYEQYF. The CDR3 coding sequence is TGTGCCACCAGCGGCGGGGTAGCGGGAGGCTACGAGCAGTACTTC. The full variable domain, completed using reference TRBV15 and TRBJ2-7, is DAMVIQNPRYQVTQFGKPVTLSCSQTLNHNVMYWYQQKSSQAPKLLFHYYDKDFNNEADTPDNFQSRRPNTSFCFLDIRSPGLGDTAMYLCATSGGVAGGYEQYFGPGTRLTVT.

The chain couples TRBV5-1 to TRBJ2-4; TRBD2 matches 12 bases. J lost 1 base, V lost 4 bases, and 9 bases had no gene match. This CDR3 is 18 amino acids long. CDR1 is SGHRS, CDR2 YFSETQ, per germline. CDR3 sequence reads: CASSPASGGAVAKNIQYF. In DNA form, the CDR3 reads TGCGCCAGCAGCCCCGCTAGCGGGGGGGCCGTGGCCAAAAACATTCAGTACTTC.

The V and J genes are TRBV27 and TRBJ1-3; 11 nucleotides line up with TRBD1. The CDR3 runs to 17 residues. Trimming removed 1 base from V and 2 bases from J; junction bases left unmatched: 4. Germline CDR1 is MNHEY and CDR2 is SMNVEV (reference sequence). The CDR3 is CASSLYGQGATGNTIYF. In nucleotides, the CDR3 is TGTGCCAGCAGTTTATACGGACAGGGGGCAACTGGAAACACCATATATTTT.